This T cell receptor (beta chain) was captured by sequencing in a study of cytomegalovirus exposure and HLA in healthy donors (dated by TCRdb to about 2017). About the investigation overall: An earlier analysis of 587 of the donors reported approximately 300 Gb of sequence data and 100 million to 120 million unique TCR beta sequences obtained from approximately 180 million T cells. An early release that covered several hundred HLA-typed donors contained approximately 320 gigabases of sequencing data and tens of millions of unique TCR sequences. Of the roughly 420 genotyped donors, 75% to 85% were placed in the genetic ancestry cluster associated with self-reported Caucasian donors. The study aimed to test whether signatures of past pathogen exposure could be identified by cataloging public T cell receptors. The study used immunosequencing to profile the T cell repertoires of approximately 640 subjects and linked those repertoires to cytomegalovirus serostatus. In addition to the first cohort of 666 subjects, a separate validation cohort of under 150 different subjects was used. To predict cytomegalovirus infection status, the study brought together high-throughput TCR immunosequencing, statistical association of individual TCRs with disease status, and machine learning. A later analysis re-analyzed previously published TCR beta repertoires from several hundred donors and added high-resolution HLA genotyping to study TCR occurrence patterns. Rather than drawing on any new phenotypic data, the later analysis identified candidate immune exposures from TCR beta sequences and the way those sequences occurred across donors. To decide whether each TCR beta V gene segment behaved as functional or pseudogenic, an earlier analysis of over 500 of the donors relied on high-throughput TCR beta sequencing. Donor age, sex, ethnicity and CMV serostatus were compiled alongside the repertoire data. A later genetic analysis took genome-wide SNP genotypes for about 55% of the roughly 700 donors and used that subset as a discovery cohort. All discovery cohort repertoires had been generated using a single sequencing platform. Class I and class II HLA loci were covered by the typing at four-digit resolution. Typing coverage differed by locus: A, B, C, DRB1 and DQB1 were typed in about 629-640 donors, DQA1 in approximately 520, DPA1 in some 610, and DPB1 in just under 490. Because of strong linkage in the cohort, four to six DR-DQ haplotypes were treated as single units for association and clustering. Among a few hundred genotyped donors of the cohort, an average of around 240,000 unique TCR beta nucleotide sequences were sequenced per donor, roughly 20% of them non-productive. Summary of the overall study and its limitations: A later genetic analysis associated a missense DCLRE1C variant with V-gene and J-gene trimming of TCR beta chains, and an independent cohort replicated the association. Some IMGT-functional V segments, including TRBV6-2 and TRBV6-3, could not be told apart with the 87-base-pair reads, so those segments were excluded. When HLA alleles, especially DR and DQ, strongly co-occurred, attributing TCR associations to individual alleles was difficult. About 15 rarely observed V segments, including chromosome 9 orphons, were excluded from the earlier analysis of approximately 600 of the donors because counts were too low. Correlated functional status among segregating V segments might be attributable to linkage disequilibrium, but an unknown experimental factor could not be ruled out. A cluster of highly shared sequence variants was judged likely to represent a technical artifact of the sequencing pipeline. A further reported finding was that TCR beta sequences accurately predicted the HLA-A and HLA-B alleles for most subjects in the first cohort. In a later analysis, most CMV-associated TCR beta chains were found to appear HLA-restricted, with HLA associations seemingly driven largely by CMV exposure. Presence/absence analyses assumed roughly uniform sequencing depth across donors, an assumption that may not hold. At a false discovery rate of 0.05, a later analysis linked under 20,000 TCR beta sequences to specific HLA alleles. While some public TCRs were present in many individuals, most TCR sequences turned up only very rarely across donors. In vitro tests confirmed that a few of the cytomegalovirus-associated TCR beta chains recognize cytomegalovirus antigens. In a later analysis, TCR association rates were found to vary across HLA loci, with the most associated TCRs seen for DRB1 alleles and the fewest for HLA-C alleles. Immune exposure information for the cohort was limited to CMV serostatus. A later analysis found that HLA-associated TCR beta chains were more clonally expanded and had lower generation probabilities than equally common non-associated chains. Broadly in line with IMGT annotations, most TCR beta V segments showed up in productive rearrangements about 87% or about 30% of the time in an earlier analysis of several hundred of the donors. In the study, roughly 160 TCR beta chains were listed as associated with cytomegalovirus. Only TCR beta chains were sequenced in this cohort, and the absence of alpha or paired-chain data limited detectable features. It was suggested by the authors that the approach could potentially be generalized to other disease states and immunological phenotypes. Several of the top co-occurrence clusters appeared to be linked to parvovirus B19, influenza, CMV and Epstein-Barr virus, according to a later analysis. Cytomegalovirus status was reported to be diagnosed by the classifier with high specificity and sensitivity in both the original and validation cohorts. In a later genetic analysis, fewer N-insertions in productive TCRs were reported among donors in an Asian-associated ancestry cluster than the 666-donor mean. Because some donors lacked HLA typing at each locus, the association tests relied only on the typed subset.

The CDR3 runs 13 amino acids, cysteine and phenylalanine included. Of all the DNA, just the CDR3 is kept, 39 bases in frame from base 1. V loses 7 bases of germline sequence and J loses 6 bases, and the interval between the two ends is 13 bases. From a lookup of the germline V gene (reference sequence), CDR1 and CDR2 are MNHNY and SVGAGI. As to this clone: Its antigen is unknown. The input lacks base qualities; no much larger clone sits a single base away.

Libraries were prepared through the immunoSEQ multiplex PCR assay. The multiplex PCR relied on a mix of 60 forward primers for TCR Vbeta segments and 13 reverse primers for TCR Jbeta segments. A multiplex PCR assay on genomic DNA amplified the CDR3 region of rearranged TCR beta genes. On the Illumina HiSeq System, the amplified TCR beta libraries were sequenced as 87-base-pair reads. In the source study's methods: A later analysis tallied 75 million to 85 million unique TCR beta chains across the 610 or so repertoires, and about 10 million of those chains were shared by two or more donors. A nearest-neighbor algorithm error-corrected the raw reads and collapsed the reads into unique sequences, merging closely related sequences to remove PCR and sequencing errors. To assign V, D and J gene segments, CDR3 sequences were aligned to IMGT reference sequences. For a sequence to be retained, a match of at least six nucleotides to both a V gene segment and a J gene segment was required. Rearrangements were classified as productive when the CDR3 lacked stop codons and remained in frame with V and J, and all other rearrangements were classified as non-productive. CDR3 was defined by IMGT convention, running from the second conserved V-encoded cysteine to the conserved J-encoded phenylalanine. In an earlier analysis of more than 550 of the donors, sequences lacking an unambiguous match to a single V gene segment were excluded. An earlier analysis of several hundred of the donors called V segments functional above 56.7% productive rearrangements and segregating when the between-donor standard deviation exceeded 5%. To diagnose cytomegalovirus status from the catalog of TCR beta chain sequences, a statistical classification framework was built. In a later analysis, V and J genes were assigned by comparing TCR nucleotide sequences against IMGT/GENE-DB human TR gene sequences. A later analysis assigned CDR3 sequences and most-parsimonious VDJ recombination scenarios with the TCRdist pipeline. In a later analysis, each TCR beta chain was defined by its CDR3 amino acid sequence together with its V-gene family, and reads lacking a unique V-gene family were excluded. To address suspected cross-contamination and a sequencing artifact, a later analysis removed under 600 highly shared, low-generation-probability nucleotide sequences. A later analysis calculated a clonal expansion index for each public chain from normalized within-repertoire ranks of inferred template counts. Generation probabilities in a later analysis came from a VDJ recombination model fitted to out-of-frame rearrangements, and those results were checked against IGoR. In a later analysis, TCR-TCR, TCR-HLA and TCR-CMV co-occurrence was scored with hypergeometric tests, and a repertoire-size bias correction was applied to TCR pairs. In a later analysis, false discovery rates were estimated by permuting HLA or CMV assignments 20 times. In a later analysis, co-occurring TCRs were grouped using DBSCAN, and TCRdist sequence similarity was added for clustering within HLA-allele-positive subsets. Co-occurrence clustering excluded repertoires with fewer than 30,000 or more than 120,000 public chains, plus five with anomalous nucleotide sharing. The source is immuneACCESS, and TCRdb retained only in-frame sequences with V and J called. Part of the clones is not carried over; for the studies checked, unresolved V genes explain less than half of this, and the remainder is unexplained. That table furnishes V, J and clone size, whereas the DNA furnished D and trimming. The sample table contains 140,000 or so clones; only one count was recorded for roughly 80% of them. Less than 3.5% of the sample is held by the ten biggest clonotypes.

The cohort was made up of roughly 670 healthy bone marrow donors. All cohort members were sampled while nominally healthy, although unrecorded immune exposures were likely present. The donor was CMV seronegative and belonged to the group of roughly 330 seronegative cohort members. A peripheral blood sample was provided by each donor, and peripheral blood mononuclear cells were used for TCR beta sequencing. Genomic DNA extraction from the blood cell samples was performed with the Qiagen DNeasy Blood Extraction Kit. The sample consisted of PBMCs. The clonotype originates from a woman in her 30s in good health and CMV-seronegative. The rearranged chain carries TRBV6-6 and TRBJ1-5; no D gene is confidently identified. The CDR3 here reads CASTPRMGQPQHF. The nucleotide sequence is given as TGTGCCAGCACACCCAGGATGGGTCAGCCCCAGCATTTT.